Sequencing of this TCR beta chain was carried out in a study of CD8+ T cells in alopecia areata. Cell sorting on a FACSAria was used to separate CD4+ and CD8+ T cells from the PBMCs. CDR3 length equals 12 residues. CDR1 and CDR2 from the germline V gene are SQVTM and ANQGSEA. Between the trimmed V and J ends, which lost 5 bases and 6 bases, there was a span of 12 bases. For this clone: The antigen is not known.

Extraction and reverse transcription of RNA yielded cDNA as the sequencing template. TCRdb keeps only in-frame clones here, not all; method: immunoSEQ multiplex PCR. The repertoire has roughly 97,000 clones, about two fifths of them found once; the top ten carry roughly 1.3%. Broader study findings: The study found higher clonality in lesional than normal scalp, especially in alopecia totalis/universalis. Patients shared TCRs less clearly than mice did, possibly for HLA-related reasons.

The J gene is TRBJ2-3, the V gene TRBV29-1; possibly TRBD2 for D (5 bases). The origin of this receptor is a human donor with alopecia areata. The sequenced material came from CD4+ T cells sorted from blood. CDR3 loop: CSVTTGVDTQYF. CDR3 bases: TGCAGCGTTACGACCGGGGTGGATACGCAGTATTTT.